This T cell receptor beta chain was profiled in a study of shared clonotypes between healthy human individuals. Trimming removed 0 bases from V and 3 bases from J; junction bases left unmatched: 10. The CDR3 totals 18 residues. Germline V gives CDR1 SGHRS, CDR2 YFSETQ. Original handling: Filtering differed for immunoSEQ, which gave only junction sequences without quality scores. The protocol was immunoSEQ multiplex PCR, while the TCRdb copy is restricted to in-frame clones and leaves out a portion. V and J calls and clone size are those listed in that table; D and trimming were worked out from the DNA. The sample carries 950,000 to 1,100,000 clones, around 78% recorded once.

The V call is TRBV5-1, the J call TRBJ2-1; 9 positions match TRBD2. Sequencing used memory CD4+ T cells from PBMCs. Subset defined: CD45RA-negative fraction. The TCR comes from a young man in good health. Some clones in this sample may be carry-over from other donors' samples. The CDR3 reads CASSLAAGTSTLYNEQFF. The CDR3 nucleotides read TGCGCCAGCAGCTTGGCCGCCGGGACTAGCACTCTCTACAATGAGCAGTTCTTC.